A single sample gave rise to the 23 T cell receptor beta chains below, sequenced in a study of regulatory T cells in long-lasting Graves disease. CDR3-region Arm-PCR and iRepertoire HTBI primers produced the TCR beta libraries. MiXCR, applied by TCRdb to the multiplex PCR reads, yields one record per CDR3 protein. Of fewer than 400,000 distinct CDR3 sequences listed, 15% to 20% were seen once; the top ten hold about 40%. Indicated time point: newly diagnosed GD, antithyroid drugs for less than 3 months. PBMC RNA was the source of the TCR library. The sequences come from peripheral blood mononuclear cells (PBMCs), collected at new diagnosis, from a patient treated with antithyroid drugs. The source of these receptors is a female donor with Graves disease.

This clonotype showed up many times. V usage is TRBV6-5 and J usage is TRBJ1-1, with a weak D call TRBD1 (5 bases). Germline-derived CDR1 and CDR2 are MNHEY and SVGAGI. The CDR3 length is 13 residues. The V end lost 0 bases, the J end lost 3 bases, and 5 bases lay between the germline ends. The CDR3 protein is CASSYSGHTEAFF. CDR3 coding DNA: TGTGCCAGCAGTTACTCGGGGCACACTGAAGCTTTCTTT.

This clonotype was seen many times. This chain connects TRBV11-2 to TRBJ2-1; TRBD2 agrees at 9 bases. Germline CDR1 and CDR2: SGHAT and FQNNGV. This CDR3 is built from 15 residues. The J segment lost 7 bases and the V segment lost 5 bases, leaving 9 bases of the junction unmatched. Here the CDR3 DNA reads TGTGCCAGCAGCCGCGATAGCGGGAGTTGGAATGAGCAGTTCTTC. Translation gives CASSRDSGSWNEQFF.

This clonotype was detected many times. The rearrangement joins TRBV2 to TRBJ2-1; the D is unclear. CDR1 is SNHLY, CDR2 FYNNEI, per germline. CDR3 length: 9 amino acids. V lost 7 bases to trimming and J lost 10 bases, with 5 bases between them. The CDR3 coding sequence is TGTGCCAGCACCTTCGAGCAGTTCTTC. This encodes CASTFEQFF.

This clonotype came up many times. The V call is TRBV19, the J call TRBJ2-1, with D possibly TRBD1 on 5 matching bases. Germline CDR1 LNHDA, CDR2 SQIVND (reference sequence). Trimming pared 3 bases from V and 8 bases from J, leaving 17 bases between. The CDR3 covers 15 residues. In DNA, the CDR3 is TGTGCCAGTAGTATTTACTCAGGGTCCGGCGATGAGCAGTTCTTC. Translated, it gives CASSIYSGSGDEQFF.

The chain has TRBV2 and TRBJ1-5, with a tentative D call TRBD1 (6 bases). V lost 7 bases and J lost 11, with 24 bases in between. The germline V gene encodes CDR1 SNHLY and CDR2 FYNNEI. This CDR3 comprises 15 residues. The CDR3 DNA reads as TGTGCCAGCACCCCCGAAGGGGGTGGACTGTTGGCCCAGCATTTT. Amino acid sequence: CASTPEGGGLLAQHF.

V usage is TRBV6-1 and J usage is TRBJ2-1; 12 bases are a match to TRBD2. Unmatched junction bases numbered 8, after V lost 3 bases and J lost 8 bases. The CDR3 is made up of 16 amino acids. Germline loops: CDR1 MNHNS, CDR2 SASEGT. This chain's CDR3 is CASSELLAGGPDEQFF. In DNA form, the CDR3 reads TGTGCCAGCAGTGAGCTCCTAGCGGGAGGGCCAGATGAGCAGTTCTTC.

This clonotype was detected many times. This chain uses TRBV28 with TRBJ1-6; D uncertain. CDR3 length: 14 amino acids. Germline CDR1 MDHEN, CDR2 SYDVKM. The V and J ends lost 2 bases and 14 bases respectively, with 16 bases between them. Here the CDR3 DNA reads TGTGCCAGCAGTTTAATCGACCCGGGTCTATCCCTCCACTTT. This encodes CASSLIDPGLSLHF.

This clonotype was observed many times. The rearrangement links TRBV6-1 to TRBJ2-7; TRBD1 might be the D (5 bases). The ends were cut back, 7 bases at V and 3 bases at J, with 16 bases in the middle. The germline V gene encodes CDR1 MNHNS and CDR2 SASEGT. The CDR3 covers 14 residues. For the CDR3, the DNA is TGTGCCAGCAAATGGGGCGAATCTAACTACGAGCAGTACTTC. It specifies CASKWGESNYEQYF.

The table lists this clonotype with many counts. The chain is built from TRBV7-9 and TRBJ2-1; possibly TRBD2 for D (6 bases). Germline CDR1 SEHNR, CDR2 FQNEAQ (reference sequence). The CDR3 totals 15 residues. Deletions cut 5 bases from V and 7 bases from J, with 18 bases between. The CDR3 spells CASSPPVKGRNEQFF. The CDR3 region has the DNA TGTGCCAGCAGCCCACCCGTGAAGGGGAGGAATGAGCAGTTCTTC.

Many counts were recorded for this clonotype. V usage is TRBV6-2 or TRBV6-3 and J usage is TRBJ2-4; 8 bases align to TRBD2. Per germline, CDR1 MNHEY and CDR2 SVGEGT. This CDR3 has 11 amino acids. After removal of 5 bases from V and 16 bases from J, the junction contained 7 bases not matched to a gene. DNA of the CDR3: TGTGCCAGCAGTGAAGCGGGAGATTATTACTTC. Amino acids: CASSEAGDYYF.

This clonotype was counted at least ten times. The chain is built from TRBV5-5 and TRBJ2-1; TRBD2 agrees at 7 bases. The V and J ends lost 0 bases and 5 bases, in that order; junction bases with no gene match: 5. The CDR3 consists of 15 residues. Germline V gives CDR1 SGHKS, CDR2 YYEKEE (reference sequence). CDR3 sequence reads: CASSLGGGLNNEQFF. CDR3 nucleotide sequence: TGTGCCAGCAGCTTGGGGGGGGGATTAAACAATGAGCAGTTCTTC.

The genes are TRBV9 and TRBJ2-1, with 7 positions matching TRBD1. J lost 3 bases, V lost 3 bases, and 9 bases had no gene match. The V gene's germline CDR1 is SGDLS and CDR2 YYNGEE. The CDR3 has 16 amino acids. The CDR3 DNA reads as TGTGCCAGCAGCGCTCCGCGACAGGGAATCTACAATGAGCAGTTCTTC. Protein product: CASSAPRQGIYNEQFF.

This clonotype has only a few counts. The chain links TRBV19 to TRBJ1-3, with 8 bases that match TRBD1. Germline V lookup: CDR1 LNHDA, CDR2 SQIVND (reference sequence). The CDR3 contains 14 residues. V dropped 4 bases and J dropped 5; count of bases not matched to a gene: 4. Here the CDR3 reads CASSTRTGRNTIYF. The CDR3 DNA reads TGTGCCAGTAGTACCAGGACAGGGAGAAACACCATATATTTT. Drawing the rest from reference TRBV19 and TRBJ1-3, the complete variable domain is DGGITQSPKYLFRKEGQNVTLSCEQNLNHDAMYWYRQDPGQGLRLIYYSQIVNDFQKGDIAEGYSVSREKKESFPLTVTSAQKNPTAFYLCASSTRTGRNTIYFGEGSWLTVV.

This clonotype was seen more than once but under ten times. This chain uses TRBV14 with TRBJ2-7; no definite D call. The germline V gene has CDR1 SGHDN and CDR2 FVKESK. V dropped 0 bases and J dropped 2 bases, with 14 bases sitting between them. The CDR3 is made up of 16 amino acids. CDR3 in DNA: TGTGCCAGCAGCCAAGATCGGGCAGGATACCCCTACGAGCAGTACTTC. Amino acids: CASSQDRAGYPYEQYF.

V and J are TRBV29-1 and TRBJ2-1; a weak D match, TRBD2 (5 bases). V was clipped by 5 bases and J by 0 bases, with 11 bases between them. CDR3 length equals 14 residues. Germline V gene lookup returns CDR1 SQVTM and CDR2 ANQGSEA. In nucleotides, the CDR3 is TGCAGCGTTTCCCCGGGAACCTCCTACAATGAGCAGTTCTTC. Translating it yields CSVSPGTSYNEQFF.

There are a few counts of this clonotype. This chain links TRBV19 with TRBJ1-1, with unresolved D. Germline V gene data show CDR1 as LNHDA and CDR2 as SQIVND (reference sequence). The length of the CDR3 is 11 residues. Trimming stripped 7 bases from V and 1 base from J, with 4 bases between. For the CDR3, the DNA is TGTGCCAGTATAGGGAACACTGAAGCTTTCTTT. This sequence encodes CASIGNTEAFF. The full variable domain, completed using reference TRBV19 and TRBJ1-1, is DGGITQSPKYLFRKEGQNVTLSCEQNLNHDAMYWYRQDPGQGLRLIYYSQIVNDFQKGDIAEGYSVSREKKESFPLTVTSAQKNPTAFYLCASIGNTEAFFGQGTRLTVV.

V gene TRBV7-3 combines with J gene TRBJ2-1, with TRBD1 as a possible D gene (7 bases). The CDR3 loop spans 16 amino acids. In germline, CDR1 is SGHTA, CDR2 FQGTGA. Between the trimmed V and J ends, which lost 1 base and 7 bases, there was a span of 17 bases. CDR3 region: CASSLSPRQGGNEQFF. The DNA of the CDR3 is TGTGCCAGCAGCTTAAGTCCCAGACAGGGAGGAAATGAGCAGTTCTTC.

This clonotype was seen a handful of times. V and J are TRBV18 and TRBJ2-1, with D possibly being TRBD2 (5 bases). CDR1 is KGHSH and CDR2 is LQKENI in the germline V gene. The V and J ends lost 4 bases and 6 bases respectively, with 16 bases between them. The CDR3 runs 15 residues. CDR3 loop: CASSLKGGRVNEQFF. Written as DNA, the CDR3 is TGTGCCAGCTCACTAAAAGGAGGCCGGGTCAATGAGCAGTTCTTC.

The chain combines TRBV10-3 with TRBJ2-2; the match to TRBD1 covers 10 bases. Germline-derived CDR1 and CDR2 are ENHRY and SYGVKD. This CDR3 spans 14 amino acids. Trimming removed 6 bases from V and 3 bases from J; junction bases left unmatched: 1. The DNA for the CDR3 is TGTGCCATCAGGGACAGGGGGGACACCGGGGAGCTGTTTTTT. The encoded protein is CAIRDRGDTGELFF.

This rearrangement joins TRBV5-1 to TRBJ2-1; 12 bases are shared with TRBD2. This CDR3 has 16 residues. Germline CDR1 and CDR2: SGHRS and YFSETQ. V lost 2 bases and J lost 8; bases outside the gene matches: 8. The CDR3 sequence is CASSFTGLAGRDEQFF. CDR3 nucleotides: TGCGCCAGCAGCTTCACAGGACTAGCGGGACGGGATGAGCAGTTCTTC. The variable domain in full, completed from reference TRBV5-1 and TRBJ2-1, reads KAGVTQTPRYLIKTRGQQVTLSCSPISGHRSVSWYQQTPGQGLQFLFEYFSETQRNKGNFPGRFSGRQFSNSRSEMNVSTLELGDSALYLCASSFTGLAGRDEQFFGPGTRLTVL.

Only a few counts were recorded for this clonotype. This clone may be a read error of a much larger clone one base away. The rearrangement joins TRBV7-9 to TRBJ1-4; 7 nucleotides line up with TRBD1. CDR1 and CDR2 from the germline V gene are SEHNR and FQNEAQ (reference sequence). Trimming removed 5 bases from V and 10 bases from J; junction bases left unmatched: 13. This CDR3 contains 15 residues. The CDR3 DNA is TGTGCCAGCAGCCATCGTGGGACAGAAGTAGGAAAACTGTTTTTT. This codes for CASSHRGTEVGKLFF.

This clonotype was seen many times. J is TRBJ2-3 and V is TRBV7-8, with D unresolved. The V gene's germline CDR1 is SGHVS and CDR2 FQNEAQ. The ends were cut back, 6 bases at V and 1 base at J, with 20 bases in the middle. The CDR3 runs to 17 residues. CDR3 DNA sequence: TGTGCCAGCAGGAACCAGGCTCTCCCCCGCCGCACAGATACGCAGTATTTT. Amino acids: CASRNQALPRRTDTQYF.

This clonotype appeared many times. The J gene is TRBJ2-1, the V gene TRBV5-1; weak D call: TRBD2 (7 bases). V was shortened by 6 bases and J by 9 bases, with 25 bases between the two germline ends. The CDR3 is 16 residues long. CDR1 SGHRS and CDR2 YFSETQ come from the germline V gene. DNA for the CDR3: TGCGCCAGCACCGAGGGGGGGCCCCAGGCTGTGAGTGAGCAGTTCTTC. It codes for CASTEGGPQAVSEQFF.